This section outlines one TCR beta chain sequence together with its context. The antigen it binds to is not known. No much larger clone exists at a distance of one base, and base qualities are not known. The record originates from a study of cytomegalovirus exposure and HLA in healthy donors (dated by TCRdb to 2016 to 2017). About the investigation overall: An earlier analysis of approximately 600 of the donors reported 250 to 350 Gb of sequence data and 117 million unique TCR beta sequences from 150 million to 200 million T cells. Genome-wide SNP genotypes for about 55% of the roughly 670 donors were used in a later genetic analysis, which treated that subset as a discovery cohort. The T cell repertoires of some 700 subjects were profiled by immunosequencing and related to cytomegalovirus serostatus. HLA typing covered class I and class II loci at four-digit resolution. In an earlier analysis of several hundred of the donors, high-throughput TCR beta sequencing was used to judge whether each TCR beta V gene segment behaved as functional or pseudogenic. In a later analysis, previously published TCR beta repertoires from 666 donors were re-analyzed and high-resolution HLA genotyping was added so that TCR occurrence patterns could be studied. An early release covering just under 650 HLA-typed donors comprised 300 to 350 gigabases of sequencing data and roughly 86 million unique TCR sequences. Among the roughly 370 genotyped donors, 81% belonged to the genetic ancestry cluster associated with self-reported Caucasian donors. The number of typed donors differed by locus: about 629-630 for A, B, C, DRB1 and DQB1; 500 to 550 for DQA1; fewer than 610 for DPA1; and 400 to 480 for DPB1. Donor age, sex, ethnicity and CMV serostatus were collected together with the repertoire data. In the later analysis, no new phenotypic data were used to find candidate immune exposures; instead, reliance was placed on TCR beta sequences and their occurrence across donors. Across approximately 400 genotyped donors of the cohort, an average of 235,054 unique TCR beta nucleotide sequences per donor were sequenced, and around 20% of those sequences were non-productive. Every discovery cohort repertoire had been produced on one sequencing platform. The aim of the study was to test whether cataloging public T cell receptors could identify signatures of past pathogen exposure. To predict cytomegalovirus infection status, the study combined high-throughput TCR immunosequencing, statistical association of individual TCRs with disease status, and machine learning. A handful of DR-DQ haplotypes were handled as single units for association and clustering because linkage in the cohort was strong. Besides the first cohort of roughly 640 subjects, a separate validation cohort made up of over 95 different subjects was used.

The paper as a whole reports these results and caveats: Because counts were too low, roughly 18 rarely observed V segments, including chromosome 9 orphons, were left out of the earlier analysis of a few hundred of the donors. In a later analysis, the rate of TCR association differed among HLA loci, with DRB1 alleles having the most associated TCRs and HLA-C alleles having the fewest. The study listed 150 to 200 TCR beta chains as associated with cytomegalovirus. For the cohort, immune exposure information was limited to CMV serostatus. Sequencing depth was assumed to be roughly uniform across donors in the presence/absence analyses, though that assumption may not hold. The authors suggested that the approach could potentially be generalized to other disease states and immunological phenotypes. Strong co-occurrence of HLA alleles, especially DR and DQ, made assigning TCR associations to individual alleles difficult. Compared with the 666-donor mean, donors in an Asian-associated ancestry cluster had fewer N-insertions in productive TCRs, according to a later genetic analysis. A cluster of highly shared sequence variants was judged likely to be a technical artifact of the sequencing pipeline. Specific HLA alleles were associated with 18,000 or so TCR beta sequences at a false discovery rate of 0.05 in a later analysis. The classifier was reported to diagnose cytomegalovirus status with high specificity and sensitivity in both the original and validation cohorts. A further reported finding was that TCR beta sequences accurately predicted the HLA-A and HLA-B alleles for most subjects in the first cohort. A later analysis found that most CMV-associated TCR beta chains appeared HLA-restricted, with HLA associations seemingly driven largely by CMV exposure. Only TCR beta chains were sequenced in this cohort, and the absence of alpha or paired-chain data limited detectable features. Several of the top co-occurrence clusters appeared to be linked to parvovirus B19, influenza, CMV and Epstein-Barr virus, according to a later analysis. A later genetic analysis associated a missense DCLRE1C variant with V-gene and J-gene trimming of TCR beta chains, and an independent cohort replicated the association. In a later analysis, HLA-associated TCR beta chains showed more clonal expansion and lower generation probabilities than non-associated chains that were equally common. Because HLA typing was unavailable for some donors at each locus, only the typed subset was used in association tests. An earlier analysis of approximately 540 of the donors showed that most TCR beta V segments appeared in productive rearrangements either about 87% or about 30% of the time, which broadly matched IMGT annotations. Linkage disequilibrium might explain the correlated functional status among segregating V segments, but an unknown experimental factor could not be excluded. A few of the identified cytomegalovirus-associated TCR beta chains were confirmed in vitro to be specific for cytomegalovirus antigens. Most TCR sequences were seen in very few donors, while some public TCRs were found in many individuals.

The method behind the library was the immunoSEQ multiplex PCR assay. The multiplex PCR relied on a mix of 60 forward primers for TCR Vbeta segments and 13 reverse primers for TCR Jbeta segments. The CDR3 region of rearranged TCR beta genes was amplified from genomic DNA by a multiplex PCR assay. The Illumina HiSeq System was used to sequence the amplified TCR beta libraries as 87-base-pair reads. The source study handled its data this way. A later analysis counted about 82 million unique TCR beta chains across the 666 repertoires, and 9.5 million to 11 million of these chains were shared by at least two donors. Raw reads were error-corrected and collapsed into unique sequences by a nearest-neighbor algorithm in which closely related sequences were merged to remove PCR and sequencing errors. V, D and J gene segments were assigned by aligning CDR3 sequences to IMGT reference sequences. For a sequence to be retained, a match of at least six nucleotides to both a V gene segment and a J gene segment was required. A rearrangement counted as productive if the CDR3 had no stop codons and remained in frame with V and J, and every other rearrangement counted as non-productive. Following IMGT convention, CDR3 was defined as the stretch from the second conserved V-encoded cysteine up to the conserved J-encoded phenylalanine. In an earlier analysis of just under 600 of the donors, sequences lacking an unambiguous match to a single V gene segment were excluded. An earlier analysis of several hundred of the donors called V segments functional above 56.7% productive rearrangements and segregating when the between-donor standard deviation exceeded 5%. A statistical classification framework was built for diagnosing cytomegalovirus status from the catalog of TCR beta chain sequences. In a later analysis, TCR nucleotide sequences were compared against IMGT/GENE-DB human TR gene sequences so that V and J genes could be assigned. Using the TCRdist pipeline, a later analysis assigned CDR3 sequences along with most-parsimonious VDJ recombination scenarios. A later analysis defined each TCR beta chain by its CDR3 amino acid sequence plus V-gene family, and excluded reads lacking a unique V-gene family. As a way to deal with suspected cross-contamination and a sequencing artifact, a later analysis dropped 450 to 600 nucleotide sequences that were highly shared and had low generation probability. For each public chain, a later analysis derived a clonal expansion index from normalized ranks of inferred template counts within each repertoire. In a later analysis, generation probabilities were computed using a VDJ recombination model fitted to out-of-frame rearrangements, and the results were checked against IGoR. Hypergeometric tests were used in a later analysis to score TCR-TCR, TCR-HLA and TCR-CMV co-occurrence, with a repertoire-size bias correction applied to the TCR pairs. In a later analysis, false discovery rates were estimated by permuting HLA or CMV assignments 20 times. In a later analysis, co-occurring TCRs were grouped using DBSCAN, with TCRdist sequence similarity added in when clustering inside HLA-allele-positive subsets. Repertoires with fewer than 30,000 or more than 120,000 public chains were left out of co-occurrence clustering, as were a handful of repertoires with anomalous nucleotide sharing. In its TCRdb copy, this immuneACCESS table keeps in-frame sequences only and misses some clones. Where compared with another copy, unresolved V genes explain less than half of these, and the others have no known cause. V, J and clone size were drawn from that table, and D and trimming were deduced from the DNA. A total of some 87,000 clones appear in this sample, around 79% of them only once. The ten top clones hold about 22% of the sample.

The cohort was made up of under 800 healthy bone marrow donors. Cohort members were all nominally healthy when sampled, although unrecorded immune exposures were likely present. The donor tested CMV seropositive and was one of the 289 seropositive cohort members. Each donor provided a peripheral blood sample, and peripheral blood mononuclear cells were used for TCR beta sequencing. The Qiagen DNeasy Blood Extraction Kit was used to extract genomic DNA from the blood cell samples. The source of this sequence is a woman between 35 and 50 years old in good health and CMV-seropositive. The sample taken for sequencing was PBMCs.

The CDR3 loop reads CASSLPPGQAYNEQFF. In nucleotide form, the sequence is TGTGCCAGCAGCCTCCCACCGGGACAGGCCTACAATGAGCAGTTCTTC. The sequence links TRBV7-9 to TRBJ2-1; 8 middle bases align to TRBD1. From its cysteine to its phenylalanine, the CDR3 spans 16 amino acids. The entry retains the CDR3 DNA only, 48 bases that are in frame from base 1. At the junction V is shortened by 5 bases and J by 2 bases; bases outside the gene matches: 8. CDR1 SEHNR and CDR2 FQNEAQ are derived from the germline V gene (reference sequence).